The 9 T cell receptor beta chains listed next were all sequenced from one sample in a study of blood T cell repertoires in COVID-19. Repertoires were generated with immunoSEQ multiplex PCR, while TCRdb's copy carries only in-frame clones and drops some. The data contain about 270,000 clones, around 86% of them singletons. Sequences were obtained from peripheral blood. These receptors originate from a man aged 40-50 years who had recovered from COVID-19.

The chain links TRBV5-6 to TRBJ1-2; D may be TRBD1 (5 bases). The CDR3 is 14 amino acids. Trimming stripped 0 bases from V and 4 bases from J, with 10 bases between. Germline-derived CDR1 and CDR2 are SGHDT and YYEEEE. The CDR3 sequence: CASSLGVRAYGYTF. CDR3 nucleotides: TGTGCCAGCAGCTTGGGCGTCAGGGCCTATGGCTACACCTTC.

This chain uses TRBV27 with TRBJ1-2; the D gene is possibly TRBD1 (5 bases). Looked up from germline, CDR1 is MNHEY and CDR2 is SMNVEV (reference sequence). CDR3 length: 13 residues. V lost 6 bases, J lost 6 bases, and 14 bases lay in between. The CDR3 loop is CASSPTVLDGYTF. The CDR3 coding sequence is TGTGCCAGCAGCCCGACAGTATTGGATGGCTACACCTTC.

This clone has only one observation. This chain links TRBV5-1 with TRBJ1-1; maybe TRBD1 (6 bases). Trimming shortened V by 2 bases and J by 7 bases, and 15 bases separated the two germline ends. The CDR3 is 14 amino acids. In germline, CDR1 is SGHRS, CDR2 YFSETQ. The CDR3 here is CASSLQGFGFEAFF. CDR3 in DNA: TGCGCCAGCAGCTTACAGGGATTCGGATTTGAAGCTTTCTTT.

This clone showed up just a few times. This chain connects TRBV4-3 to TRBJ2-7; 9 bases are shared with TRBD1. The CDR3 is 15 amino acids. V lost 1 base, J lost 5 bases, and 6 bases stayed unmatched. Germline CDR1 LGHNA, CDR2 YSLEER. CDR3: CASSQGWDRAHEQYF. The CDR3 bases are TGCGCCAGCAGCCAAGGCTGGGACAGGGCCCACGAGCAGTACTTC.

V is TRBV7-9 and J is TRBJ1-2; maybe TRBD1 (6 bases). Germline values: CDR1 SEHNR, CDR2 FQNEAQ (reference sequence). V lost 5 bases to trimming and J lost 8 bases, with 18 bases between them. The CDR3 length is 14 residues. CDR3 protein: CASSAMRGGSGYTF. The CDR3 DNA is TGTGCCAGCAGCGCGATGAGGGGGGGAAGCGGCTACACCTTC. Variable domain in full (rest from reference TRBV7-9 and TRBJ1-2): DTGVSQNPRHKITKRGQNVTFRCDPISEHNRLYWYRQTLGQGPEFLTYFQNEAQLEKSRLLSDRFSAERPKGSFSTLEIQRTEQGDSAMYLCASSAMRGGSGYTFGSGTRLTVV.

The J gene is TRBJ2-5, the V gene TRBV10-2; TRBD2 matches 7 bases. The CDR3 is made up of 14 amino acids. J gave up 2 bases and V 6 bases, and 6 bases lay outside the gene matches. Germline V gene sequence: CDR1 WSHSY, CDR2 SAAADI. This CDR3 reads CASSQSGLQETQYF. In DNA form, the CDR3 reads TGCGCCAGCAGCCAATCGGGACTACAAGAGACCCAGTACTTC.

This clone has only one observation. The genes are TRBV10-3 and TRBJ1-2; the match to TRBD1 covers 7 bases. This CDR3 has 14 amino acids. J gave up 8 bases and V 2 bases, and 8 bases lay outside the gene matches. Germline CDR1 and CDR2: ENHRY and SYGVKD. In DNA form, the CDR3 reads TGTGCCATCAGTGAGGGGACAGTCTCCTTAGGCTACACCTTC. This translates into CAISEGTVSLGYTF.

The chain is built from TRBV2 and TRBJ2-1, with D unresolved. The V gene's germline CDR1 is SNHLY and CDR2 FYNNEI. The V end lost 1 base, the J end lost 7 bases, and 11 bases lay between the germline ends. The CDR3 has 14 amino acids. The CDR3 region is CASSEVEVVNEQFF. The CDR3 DNA is TGTGCCAGCAGTGAAGTAGAGGTGGTAAATGAGCAGTTCTTC.

A note on this clone: The sample carries other DNA sequences with the same CDR3. The chain combines TRBV2 with TRBJ1-2; D is uncertain. V gave up 6 bases and J gave up 2 bases, with 10 bases separating them. CDR1 is SNHLY and CDR2 is FYNNEI in the germline V gene. This CDR3 has 13 residues. The DNA of the CDR3 is TGTGCCAGCAGCGACCGAGGGAACTATGGCTACACCTTC. Its protein is CASSDRGNYGYTF.